This T cell receptor (beta chain) stems from a study of Ad26.COV2.S vaccination and SARS-CoV-2 variants. Sequenced by immunoSEQ multiplex PCR; TCRdb stores in-frame clones only, minus some. The repertoire includes approximately 280,000 clones, roughly 86% of them detected once, and about 3.5% sits in the top ten. As for this clone: The target antigen is unknown.

V was pared by 5 bases and J by 5 bases, with 2 bases of the junction left unmatched. Germline-derived CDR1 and CDR2 are SNHLY and FYNNEI. The CDR3 covers 13 residues. Sample treatment: 15 to 20 received Ad26.COV2.S at low or high dose, single or two shots; five or six received placebo; per-sample allocation not given. Specimen acquisition occurred on day 63 following the initial vaccine or placebo injection. The donor was a Boston adult aged 18-55 years. Study outcomes and limitations: An underestimation of total T cell responses may have resulted from the TCR breadth and depth analyses. Spike-specific TCR breadth was greater after Ad26.COV2.S than placebo.

Sequencing used peripheral blood, obtained in a trial of Ad26.COV2.S vaccine versus placebo. The chain couples TRBV2 to TRBJ2-7, with 11 bases that match TRBD1. This sequence originates from a person between 18 and 65 years old who received the Ad26.COV2.S COVID-19 vaccine or a placebo. This CDR3 is CASSRDRGNEQYF. The CDR3 DNA is TGTGCCAGCAGTCGGGACAGGGGGAACGAGCAGTACTTC.